These T cell receptor beta chains were read from a single sample in a study of blood T cells in healthy people across ages. TCRdb reprocessed the 5' RACE reads via MiXCR and lists one record per CDR3 protein. This sample has hundreds of thousands of distinct CDR3 sequences; roughly 25% occur once, and the top ten carry 9% to 9.5%. The sample was also reused in another study, on T cells of mothers and their children.

Sequencing was performed on blood. The receptor set was obtained from a boy between 10 and 17 years old in good health. Both conserved end residues are part of each CDR3. D genes are given only for firm matches. Size is omitted from some rows. Given values are once, few, many or a class for expanded clones.

TRBJ2-2 | few | TRBV27 | 16 | TRBD1 | CASSYLLGGQVWELFF | TGTGCCAGCAGTTATTTGCTAGGTGGACAGGTTTGGGAGCTGTTTTTT
TRBJ2-7 | - | TRBV21-1 | 14 | - | CASSIYTTTYEQYF | TGTGCCAGCAGCATATATACTACCACCTACGAGCAGTACTTC
TRBJ1-1 | - | TRBV5-1 | 15 | - | CASSLTGWTNTEAFF | TGCGCCAGCAGCTTGACAGGGTGGACGAACACTGAAGCTTTCTTT
TRBJ1-1 | few | TRBV28 | 17 | - | CASSLWQGGPPNTEAFF | TGTGCCAGCAGTTTATGGCAGGGTGGGCCCCCGAACACTGAAGCTTTCTTT
TRBJ2-1 | - | TRBV7-9 | 14 | - | CASSSPRLYNEQFF | TGTGCCAGCAGCTCCCCCCGACTCTACAATGAGCAGTTCTTC
TRBJ2-1 | few | TRBV24-1 | 16 | - | CATSRAGPSLLNEQFF | TGTGCCACCAGTCGGGCAGGGCCGTCCTTGCTAAATGAGCAGTTCTTC
TRBJ2-4 | few | TRBV5-6 | 15 | TRBD1 | CASSLGPGGENIQYF | TGTGCCAGCAGCTTGGGGCCAGGGGGTGAGAACATTCAGTACTTC
TRBJ2-1 | - | TRBV7-6 | 13 | - | CASSVLWNNEQFF | TGTGCCAGCAGCGTTCTTTGGAACAATGAGCAGTTCTTC
TRBJ2-1 | - | TRBV20-1 | 16 | TRBD2 | CSARDLAGGDEETQSF | TGCAGTGCTAGAGATCTAGCGGGGGGGGATGAAGAGACCCAGTCCTTC
TRBJ2-7 | many | TRBV6-5 | 11 | - | CASSYSGEQYF | TGTGCCAGCAGCTATTCGGGTGAGCAGTACTTC
TRBJ2-4 | few | TRBV7-2 | 15 | - | CASSLARRGASIQYF | TGTGCCAGCAGCTTAGCCCGGCGCGGGGCTAGCATTCAGTACTTC
TRBJ2-5 | - | TRBV7-2 | 15 | - | CASSLVGTADLAQYF | TGTGCCAGCAGCTTAGTGGGGACGGCTGACTTGGCCCAGTACTTC
TRBJ2-5 | - | TRBV12-3/TRBV12-4 | 16 | TRBD2 | CASSPGTSGRVETQYF | TGTGCCAGCAGTCCCGGGACTAGCGGGAGGGTAGAGACCCAGTACTTC
TRBJ2-1 | - | TRBV27 | 16 | TRBD2 | CASSSAGPIDYNEQFF | TGTGCCAGCAGCTCAGCGGGGCCGATCGATTACAATGAGCAGTTCTTC
TRBJ2-6 | - | TRBV7-2 | 19 | - | CASSLIGELPGSGANVLTF | TGTGCCAGCAGCTTAATTGGAGAGCTCCCCGGCTCTGGGGCCAACGTCCTGACTTTC
TRBJ2-2 | few | TRBV14 | 15 | - | CASSFGTPGTGELFF | TGTGCCAGCAGCTTCGGGACTCCGGGAACCGGGGAGCTGTTTTTT
TRBJ2-5 | - | TRBV28 | 15 | - | CASSLMGRGEETQYF | TGTGCCAGCAGTTTAATGGGCAGGGGAGAAGAGACCCAGTACTTC
TRBJ2-5 | few | TRBV7-9 | 12 | TRBD2 | CAASSGGETQYF | TGTGCCGCTAGTTCGGGGGGAGAGACCCAGTACTTC
TRBJ2-1 | - | TRBV6-5 | 14 | - | CASRQRDSGAEQFF | TGTGCCAGCAGACAAAGGGACTCGGGGGCTGAGCAGTTCTTC
TRBJ2-1 | - | TRBV15 | 20 | TRBD2 | CATSRVEAGAPLLPYNEQFF | TGTGCCACCAGCAGAGTCGAAGCGGGGGCTCCTCTCTTGCCCTACAATGAGCAGTTCTTC
TRBJ2-2 | few | TRBV2 | 16 | TRBD2 | CASSTLAGPNTGELFF | TGTGCCAGCAGTACCCTAGCGGGGCCGAACACCGGGGAGCTGTTTTTT
TRBJ2-1 | few | TRBV28 | 13 | - | CASATPSYNEQFF | TGTGCCAGCGCGACGCCCTCCTACAATGAGCAGTTCTTC
TRBJ1-6 | - | TRBV19 | 15 | - | CASSIEGQSDSPLHF | TGTGCCAGTAGTATTGAGGGACAATCGGATTCACCCCTCCACTTT
TRBJ2-1 | few | TRBV20-1 | 17 | - | CSARRSLGALSYNEQFF | TGCAGTGCTAGGCGGTCGTTGGGGGCTTTATCCTACAATGAGCAGTTCTTC
TRBJ1-1 | few | TRBV20-1 | 13 | - | CSARVWGTTEAFF | TGCAGTGCTAGAGTTTGGGGAACCACTGAAGCTTTCTTT
TRBJ2-2 | many | TRBV5-1 | 15 | - | CASSLAQGGTGELFF | TGCGCCAGCAGCTTGGCACAGGGGGGGACCGGGGAGCTGTTTTTT
TRBJ2-6 | - | TRBV29-1 | 15 | - | CSVADRLAGANVLTF | TGCAGCGTTGCAGACCGGTTAGCCGGGGCCAACGTCCTGACTTTC
TRBJ2-7 | - | TRBV28 | 14 | - | CASSPRDPHYEQYF | TGTGCCAGCAGTCCTCGGGACCCCCACTACGAGCAGTACTTC
TRBJ1-6 | - | TRBV5-5 | 14 | TRBD1 | CASSLVGGDSPLHF | TGTGCCAGCAGCTTGGTAGGGGGCGATTCACCCCTCCACTTT
TRBJ2-7 | few | TRBV7-9 | 16 | TRBD1 | CASSLVVWTGAYEQYF | TGTGCCAGCAGCTTAGTGGTTTGGACAGGGGCCTACGAGCAGTACTTC
TRBJ2-5 | - | TRBV7-9 | 16 | - | CASSLAGGGRRETQYF | TGTGCCAGCAGCTTAGCGGGTGGGGGCCGTCGAGAGACCCAGTACTTC
TRBJ2-1 | few | TRBV2 | 16 | TRBD2 | CASSARTSGVYNEQFF | TGTGCCAGCAGTGCCAGGACTAGCGGGGTCTACAATGAGCAGTTCTTC
TRBJ1-2 | - | TRBV29-1 | 14 | - | CSVPPGTDVYGYTF | TGCAGCGTGCCCCCGGGGACGGATGTTTATGGCTACACCTTC
TRBJ2-7 | - | TRBV12-3/TRBV12-4 | 15 | TRBD1 | CASSLTDRDFPLQYF | TGTGCCAGCAGTCTTACCGACAGGGATTTCCCTCTCCAGTACTTC
TRBJ2-5 | - | TRBV25-1 | 15 | TRBD1 | CASSESTGGFETQYF | TGTGCCAGCAGTGAGTCGACAGGGGGCTTTGAGACCCAGTACTTC
TRBJ1-1 | few | TRBV20-1 | 13 | TRBD1 | CSATGGMNTEASF | TGCAGTGCTACAGGGGGCATGAACACTGAAGCTTCCTTT
TRBJ1-4 | - | TRBV7-9 | 14 | - | CASSSTGKNEKLFF | TGTGCCAGCAGCTCGACGGGCAAAAATGAAAAACTGTTTTTT
TRBJ2-7 | - | TRBV7-2 | 19 | TRBD2 | CASSLVFGGLAGRLDEQYF | TGTGCCAGCAGCTTAGTTTTTGGAGGGCTAGCGGGAAGACTCGACGAGCAGTACTTC
TRBJ1-4 | - | TRBV12-3/TRBV12-4 | 13 | - | CASSFFGDEKLFF | TGTGCCAGCAGTTTTTTTGGCGATGAAAAACTGTTTTTT
TRBJ2-5 | few | TRBV4-1 | 14 | - | CASSRPGTVETQYF | TGCGCCAGCAGCCGCCCCGGGACCGTAGAGACCCAGTACTTC
TRBJ2-7 | few | TRBV13 | 13 | - | CASRGSVSYEQYF | TGTGCCAGCAGAGGTTCGGTATCCTACGAGCAGTACTTC
TRBJ2-7 | - | TRBV6-2/TRBV6-3 | 14 | - | CASSYRQSTYEQYF | TGTGCCAGCAGTTATCGTCAGAGTACCTACGAGCAGTACTTC
TRBJ1-5 | - | TRBV5-1 | 15 | - | CASRSSGSPNEPQHF | TGCGCCAGCAGGTCCTCCGGGTCACCTAACGAGCCCCAGCATTTT
TRBJ2-3 | - | TRBV7-2 | 15 | TRBD2 | CASSFSGIRTDTQYF | TGTGCCAGCAGCTTTAGCGGGATTCGCACAGATACGCAGTATTTT